Given below is one T cell receptor beta chain in context. Its antigen is currently unknown. Investigators merged groups given second doses at roughly 4 or roughly 12 weeks. The repertoire was sequenced with immunoSEQ multiplex PCR; TCRdb's copy has only in-frame clones and lacks some. Among 150,000 to 200,000 clones listed, 88% were seen once. This specimen comes from a study of T cell responses to AZD1222 COVID-19 vaccine. Findings and limits, study-wide: Among the donors, most were white British and more were female, and clonal diversity was possibly underestimated. Just a handful of people given AZD1222 tested seropositive at baseline. Spike-specific TCRs gained breadth and depth after people received two AZD1222 doses.

Germline V CDR1 and CDR2: SGHTA, FQGNSA. This CDR3 has 16 amino acids. Trimming took 4 bases from V and 7 from J; bases not matched to a gene: 11. The sequencing here drew on peripheral blood, taken 28 days after the second AZD1222 dose. The chain couples TRBV7-2 to TRBJ1-2; 11 bases agree with TRBD1. The sequence was collected from an adult who received the AZD1222 COVID-19 vaccine. CDR3 in DNA: TGTGCCAGCAGCTCGCGTGGGACAGGGGGTATTGTTGGCTACACCTTC. Its protein is CASSSRGTGGIVGYTF.